The 2 T cell receptor beta chains reported below all come from one sample, sequenced in a study of Graves' ophthalmopathy and Graves' hyperthyroidism (dated by TCRdb to 2017 to 2018). The run used an Illumina HiSeq 2000. TCR beta CDR3 regions were amplified from RNA transcripts for repertoire sequencing. HTBI primers and the Qiagen OneStep RT-PCR kit were used in a first-round RT-PCR, which was followed by a second-round multiplex PCR, size selection and purification. The public reads were run again by TCRdb, first through fastp at Q25 and then through MiXCR, and only productive beta chains were kept. Entries are consolidated by CDR3 protein sequence, retaining the most common genes and DNA. The sample yields 560,000 or so distinct CDR3 sequences; just under 40% were counted once. The top ten hold around 4.6% of the sample. The sequencing input was peripheral blood or thyroid tissue (not recorded which). The receptors were sampled from an adult man with Graves' hyperthyroidism.

The chain has TRBV5-4 and TRBJ2-7, with TRBD1 matching 9 bases. The CDR3 runs to 16 residues. V shed 3 bases, J shed 9 bases, and the junction held 16 bases outside the gene matches. Germline assignment: CDR1 SGHNT and CDR2 YYREEE (reference sequence). CDR3 in amino acids: CASSWAGQGTAEGQYF. The CDR3, as DNA: TGTGCCAGCAGCTGGGCCGGACAGGGGACCGCCGAGGGGCAGTACTTC. The variable domain in full, completed from reference TRBV5-4 and TRBJ2-7, reads ETGVTQSPTHLIKTRGQQVTLRCSSQSGHNTVSWYQQALGQGPQFIFQYYREEENGRGNFPPRFSGLQFPNYSSELNVNALELDDSALYLCASSWAGQGTAEGQYFGPGTRLTVT.

As to this clonotype: Since a much larger clone is just one base distant, this may be a read error. The rearrangement joins TRBV7-9 to TRBJ1-1; a weak D match, TRBD1 (5 bases). Germline CDR1 SEHNR, CDR2 FQNEAQ (reference sequence). The CDR3 loop spans 17 amino acids. The CDR3: CASSLDRLGLLNTGAFF. CDR3 DNA sequence: TGTGCCAGCAGCTTAGATCGGCTGGGGCTCCTGAACACTGGAGCTTTCTTT.